The rows below give T cell receptor beta chains drawn from one sample of a study of blood T cell repertoires in COVID-19. The table came from immunoSEQ multiplex PCR; TCRdb's copy has only in-frame clones and leaves some out. The profile covers roughly 250,000 clones, with about 87% appearing a single time and about 1.6% taken by the ten largest. Sequencing was carried out using PBMCs or T cells enriched from blood (not recorded which). These receptors originate from a woman in her forties or fifties who had recovered from COVID-19. Both conserved end residues are trimmed from each CDR3. Fields, in order: clone size, V gene, CDR3 protein. The size of a clone is reported for some rows only, either as once, few or many, or as a class for expanded clones.

size: -; V: TRBV28; CDR3: ASRMGGAGYGYT
size: many; V: TRBV28; CDR3: ASSLLGGLSTEAF
size: once; V: TRBV2; CDR3: ASSDSQNSNQPQH
size: -; V: TRBV30; CDR3: AWSTGVVSGNTIY
size: -; V: TRBV6-6; CDR3: ASSRTGGQGRIIQDTQY
size: -; V: TRBV7-9; CDR3: ASSPPGTSEYNEQF
size: -; V: TRBV6-4; CDR3: ASSDFARFQNYGYT
size: -; V: TRBV2; CDR3: ASSDSGGSQPQH
size: -; V: TRBV27; CDR3: ASRGQGAHEQF
size: -; V: TRBV2; CDR3: ARATGGLYGYT
size: -; V: TRBV19; CDR3: ASSIVPWGQGSTEAF
size: -; V: TRBV2; CDR3: ASSEARATGVNEQF
size: -; V: TRBV6-5; CDR3: ASGGTAKETQY
size: -; V: TRBV4-1; CDR3: ASSQGQGARQPQH
size: -; V: TRBV27; CDR3: ASNSGSGELF
size: -; V: TRBV2; CDR3: ASYNQPRNNQPQH
size: once; V: TRBV30; CDR3: AGLVRDSYNEQF
size: -; V: TRBV29-1; CDR3: SAGRQGVGDIQY
size: -; V: TRBV7-3; CDR3: ASSSEPTGEGYT
size: -; V: TRBV14; CDR3: ASSQDRYNYGYT
size: -; V: TRBV19; CDR3: ASSIQAGEFYEQY
size: -; V: TRBV9; CDR3: ASSVGQGPAYEQY
size: -; V: TRBV28; CDR3: ASSTTHRGIVTQH
size: few; V: TRBV2; CDR3: ASSGTSGVPNEQF
size: -; V: TRBV19; CDR3: ASSIGPPYQPQH
size: -; V: TRBV19; CDR3: ASSNRDRPGYT
size: -; V: TRBV29-1; CDR3: SADTGRRTGELF
size: -; V: TRBV21-1; CDR3: ASSNRSVAGGKYNEQF
size: -; V: TRBV5-6; CDR3: ASSLRVVRGNTEAF